This TCR beta chain was captured in a study of CD8 T cells in ankylosing spondylitis. Study-wide points: In peripheral blood, disease-linked CD8+ clones occurred at relatively low frequencies. Prior literature has documented some motif variants in synovial fluid and blood from reactive arthritis. For ankylosing spondylitis blood, a TCR beta motif of several highly homologous variants appeared characteristic. Reportedly, significant enrichment of disease-linked clones occurred in matched ankylosing spondylitis synovial fluid.

A quantitative 5'-RACE method, one with molecular barcodes, was used to make TCR beta libraries. Each CDR3 protein is one row after TCRdb ran MiXCR on the 5' RACE reads. The sample holds some 330,000 distinct CDR3 sequences; around 7.6% are singletons and the top ten take about 14%. On this clonotype: What it binds is not known.

Germline-derived CDR1 and CDR2 are SGDLS and YYNGEE. The CDR3 has 15 residues. The ends were cut back, 7 bases at V and 7 bases at J, with 18 bases in the middle. Material: blood, either unsorted or a sorted T cell fraction (not recorded which). This TCR derives from a male donor with ankylosing spondylitis. The V and J genes are TRBV9 and TRBJ1-6; D possibly corresponds to TRBD1 (6 bases). CDR3 sequence: CASGPLGGPNSPLHF. For the CDR3, the DNA is TGTGCCAGCGGTCCACTCGGGGGCCCCAATTCACCCCTCCACTTT. The full variable domain, completed using reference TRBV9 and TRBJ1-6, is DSGVTQTPKHLITATGQRVTLRCSPRSGDLSVYWYQQSLDQGLQFLIQYYNGEERAKGNILERFSAQQFPDLHSELNLSSLELGDSALYFCASGPLGGPNSPLHFGNGTRLTVT.